Shown below are 25 T cell receptor beta chains from a single sample sequenced in a study of shared clonotypes between healthy human individuals. TCRdb keeps only in-frame clones here, not all; method: immunoSEQ multiplex PCR. The profile shows 2 million to 2.5 million clones, 95% of them singletons. Material: naive CD4+ T cells sorted from blood. The subset was: CD45RA+ positively selected. The source of these receptors is a man younger than 35 in good health.

This sequence joins TRBV6-5 and TRBJ1-5, with a weak D call TRBD1 (5 bases). The CDR3 is 15 amino acids. V was trimmed by 6 bases and J by 5 bases, leaving 17 bases between them. In germline, CDR1 is MNHEY, CDR2 SVGAGI. Written as DNA, the CDR3 is TGTGCCAGCAGACCCATTGGGGGAATCGATCAGCCCCAGCATTTT. Translation: CASRPIGGIDQPQHF.

The chain combines TRBV9 with TRBJ1-6, with 7 positions matching TRBD1. Germline V CDR1 and CDR2: SGDLS, YYNGEE. This CDR3 is 14 amino acids long. The ends lost 3 bases at V and 6 bases at J; junction bases unmatched: 3. The CDR3 is CASSGGTVNSPLHF. The CDR3 region has the DNA TGTGCCAGCAGCGGGGGGACAGTTAATTCACCCCTCCACTTT.

The CDR3 region has the DNA TGTGCCAGCAGTGTAGTTGGGGGGCGGACTCTTTCCGGGGAGCTGTTTTTT. Translating gives CASSVVGGRTLSGELFF. The chain links TRBV6-1 to TRBJ2-2; either TRBD1 or TRBD2 may fit D (6 bases each). This CDR3 is built from 17 residues. The germline V gene encodes CDR1 MNHNS and CDR2 SASEGT. V was shortened by 4 bases and J by 6 bases, with 21 bases between the two germline ends.

The rearrangement uses TRBV10-3 and TRBJ1-5; perhaps TRBD1 as D (5 bases). V gave up 5 bases and J gave up 7 bases, with 12 bases separating them. CDR1 is ENHRY and CDR2 is SYGVKD in the germline V gene. The CDR3 extends over 13 amino acids. CDR3 nucleotides: TGTGCCATCAGTCTGGGGGAAGCACAGCCCCAGCATTTT. Translating it yields CAISLGEAQPQHF.

Turning to this clone: Other nucleotide sequences in the sample specify the same CDR3. This sequence joins TRBV29-1 and TRBJ2-7; D might be TRBD2 (5 bases). Trimming pared 3 bases from V and 1 base from J, leaving 7 bases between. The CDR3 has 12 residues. Per germline, CDR1 SQVTM and CDR2 ANQGSEA. Here the CDR3 DNA reads TGCAGCGTTGAGTCGGGGTCCTACGAGCAGTACTTC. Its translation: CSVESGSYEQYF.

The chain joins TRBV4-3 to TRBJ2-3; no firm D call. In germline, CDR1 is LGHNA, CDR2 YSLEER. This CDR3 comprises 13 residues. The ends were cut back, 5 bases at V and 0 bases at J, with 6 bases in the middle. CDR3 nucleotide sequence: TGCGCCAGCAGCGCCACTAGCACAGATACGCAGTATTTT. This gives the protein CASSATSTDTQYF.

The chain joins TRBV2 to TRBJ2-3; D might be TRBD2 (6 bases). V lost 6 bases and J lost 9, with 22 bases in between. The CDR3 spans 15 residues. Per the germline V gene, CDR1 is SNHLY and CDR2 is FYNNEI. In nucleotides, the CDR3 is TGTGCCAGCAGCAAAGGGGACTCTTCCTCACAGACGCAGTATTTT. It yields the protein CASSKGDSSSQTQYF.

This chain uses TRBV7-6 with TRBJ2-1; TRBD2 agrees at 8 bases. With V trimmed by 1 base and J by 9 bases, 5 bases remained unmatched. The CDR3 spans 14 residues. Germline V gives CDR1 SGHVS, CDR2 FNYEAQ. The CDR3 coding sequence is TGTGCCAGCAGCTTAGATGGACTAGCCGGTGAGCAGTTCTTC. Translation gives CASSLDGLAGEQFF.

The rearrangement links TRBV10-2 to TRBJ1-2, with no clear D. V lost 2 bases and J lost 7, with 8 bases in between. CDR1 is WSHSY and CDR2 is SAAADI in the germline V gene. The CDR3 covers 12 residues. This chain's CDR3 is CASSEQVAGYTF. The CDR3 bases are TGCGCCAGCAGTGAGCAAGTGGCTGGCTACACCTTC.

The chain joins TRBV19 to TRBJ2-5; 8 bases agree with TRBD1. CDR3 size: 15 residues. In germline, CDR1 is LNHDA, CDR2 SQIVND (reference sequence). With V trimmed by 6 bases and J by 4 bases, 10 bases remained unmatched. CDR3 DNA sequence: TGTGCCAGTAGAGGGGGCAGGGGGCTTCGAGAGACCCAGTACTTC. It yields the protein CASRGGRGLRETQYF.

J is TRBJ1-5 and V is TRBV2; D ambiguous. Germline lookup yields CDR1 SNHLY and CDR2 FYNNEI. The CDR3 has 14 amino acids. The ends were cut back, 5 bases at V and 1 base at J, with 9 bases in the middle. CDR3 bases: TGTGCCAGCAGTTCAGGTGTAAGCAATCAGCCCCAGCATTTT. As protein: CASSSGVSNQPQHF.

This sequence joins TRBV4-1 and TRBJ2-2, with 10 bases identical to TRBD2. This CDR3 is 17 amino acids long. Germline CDR1 is MGHRA and CDR2 is YSYEKL. J lost 2 bases, V lost 4 bases, and 7 bases had no gene match. The CDR3 sequence: CASSRYSLAGNTGELFF. The CDR3 bases are TGCGCCAGCAGCCGGTACTCACTAGCGGGAAACACCGGGGAGCTGTTTTTT.

This clone showed up just once. The V call is TRBV10-2, the J call TRBJ1-1; no clear D. The CDR3 sequence is 14 residues long. The V gene's germline CDR1 is WSHSY and CDR2 SAAADI. V gave up 8 bases and J gave up 4 bases, with 17 bases separating them. This CDR3 is CASLGWEVGTEAFF. CDR3 coding DNA: TGCGCCAGCTTAGGTTGGGAAGTCGGCACTGAAGCTTTCTTT.

This clone has a single count. The CDR3 protein is CASSSGWGGGAFF. The CDR3 coding sequence is TGTGCCAGCAGTTCTGGATGGGGCGGAGGAGCTTTCTTT. J is TRBJ1-1 and V is TRBV28; the D gene is possibly TRBD1 (5 bases). The CDR3 spans 13 residues. The V end was cut by 4 bases, the J end by 10 bases, with 16 bases between. CDR1 is MDHEN and CDR2 is SYDVKM in the germline V gene.

Comment on this clone: Other DNA sequences in the same sample also yield this CDR3. The chain couples TRBV7-9 to TRBJ2-1, with TRBD2 identical over 11 bases. The junction had 1 base not matched to a gene; V was cut back by 3 bases and J by 0 bases. The CDR3 totals 16 residues. CDR1 SEHNR and CDR2 FQNEAQ come from the germline V gene (reference sequence). The CDR3 DNA reads as TGTGCCAGCAGCTTTAGCGGGAGGGCCTCCTACAATGAGCAGTTCTTC. Its protein product is CASSFSGRASYNEQFF.

The chain combines TRBV4-1 with TRBJ1-1; 7 bases agree with TRBD1. This CDR3 has 15 residues. The V gene end was trimmed by 0 bases and the J gene end by 6 bases; junction bases not matched to a gene: 7. In germline, CDR1 is MGHRA, CDR2 YSYEKL. The CDR3 DNA follows: TGCGCCAGCAGCCAAGAGATAAGGGGGCTCTCTGAAGCTTTCTTT. It specifies CASSQEIRGLSEAFF.

This clone was counted only a few times. The genes are TRBV30 and TRBJ2-2; the D is unclear. CDR1 and CDR2 (germline): GTSNPN, SVGIG (reference sequence). The length of the CDR3 is 13 residues. The germline V and J ends were trimmed by 0 bases and 7 bases, with 9 bases remaining between them. Here the CDR3 reads CAWSVRQGGELFF. The DNA for the CDR3 is TGTGCCTGGAGTGTACGGCAAGGCGGGGAGCTGTTTTTT.

This clone was recorded only once. The rearrangement links TRBV15 to TRBJ1-1; TRBD1 is a possible D gene (5 bases). Germline values: CDR1 LNHNV, CDR2 YYDKDF (reference sequence). The CDR3 loop spans 14 amino acids. The V end lost 0 bases, the J end lost 3 bases, and 8 bases lay between the germline ends. CDR3 nucleotide sequence: TGTGCCACCAGCAGAGAGGGACGGGACACTGAAGCTTTCTTT. Encoded protein: CATSREGRDTEAFF.

A remark on this clone: At one boundary the junction diverges from the germline segment, which might be a read error. In DNA form, the CDR3 reads TGCGCCAGCAGCCAAGAAGGTGGGGGAAACAATCAGCTCCAGCATTTT. Translating gives CASSQEGGGNNQLQHF. This chain joins TRBV4-1 and TRBJ1-5; a possible D gene is TRBD1 (5 bases). This CDR3 is built from 16 residues. The germline CDR1 and CDR2 sequences are MGHRA and YSYEKL.

The rearrangement links TRBV14 to TRBJ2-5; 7 positions agree with TRBD2. Trimming at V came to 1 base and at J to 5 bases, leaving 1 base not matched to a gene. The germline V gene has CDR1 SGHDN and CDR2 FVKESK. This CDR3 is built from 13 residues. This chain's CDR3 is CASSQALAETQYF. The CDR3 DNA reads as TGTGCCAGCAGCCAAGCACTAGCGGAGACCCAGTACTTC.

As for this clone: Other DNA sequences in this sample translate to the same CDR3. The V and J genes are TRBV30 and TRBJ2-5, with D maybe TRBD2 (5 bases). With 4 bases removed from V and 2 bases from J, the gap between germline ends came to 11 bases. Germline CDR1 and CDR2: GTSNPN and SVGIG (reference sequence). The length of the CDR3 is 13 residues. In nucleotides, the CDR3 is TGTGCCTGGAAGGGAGCCCCTCAAGAGACCCAGTACTTC. Encoded protein: CAWKGAPQETQYF.

The rearrangement links TRBV25-1 to TRBJ1-2, with no clear D. This CDR3 spans 12 amino acids. Trimming removed 6 bases from V and 4 bases from J, with 9 bases in between. CDR1 MGHDK and CDR2 SYGVNS come from the germline V gene. The CDR3 region is CASSKASYGYTF. The DNA of the CDR3 is TGTGCCAGCAGCAAGGCCAGCTATGGCTACACCTTC.

The chain employs TRBV9 and TRBJ1-6; D remains ambiguous. Trimming stripped 4 bases from V and 7 bases from J, with 15 bases between. Germline CDR1 SGDLS, CDR2 YYNGEE. There are 15 residues in the CDR3. CDR3 sequence (DNA): TGTGCCAGCAGCCCACGTTACACGGGAAATTCACCCCTCCACTTT. Translated, it gives CASSPRYTGNSPLHF.

The gene calls are TRBV5-4 and TRBJ2-7, with D uncertain. CDR1 SGHNT and CDR2 YYREEE come from the germline V gene (reference sequence). The CDR3 sequence is 11 residues long. V shed 1 base and J shed 3 bases, with 2 bases lying between them. The CDR3, as DNA: TGTGCCAGCAGCTTGAACTACGAGCAGTACTTC. Its translation is CASSLNYEQYF.

The chain couples TRBV4-1 to TRBJ1-4; D call uncertain. Germline loops: CDR1 MGHRA, CDR2 YSYEKL. Trimming took 4 bases from V and 2 from J, leaving 8 bases between them. This CDR3 is 14 amino acids long. CDR3 sequence: CASSPIDTNEKLFF. The CDR3 nucleotides read TGCGCCAGCAGCCCCATTGATACTAATGAAAAACTGTTTTTT.